Given below is one T cell receptor (beta chain) in context. Profiling relied on immunoSEQ multiplex PCR, and the TCRdb table lists in-frame clones only, not all of them. The sample lists 110,000 or so clones; 86% were seen once. The V end was cut by 11 bases, the J end by 0 bases, with 16 bases between. This CDR3 is 14 amino acids long. The germline V gene has CDR1 MNHEY and CDR2 SVGAGI. The data stem from a study of blood T cell repertoires in COVID-19. The source material was peripheral blood. The sequence was obtained from a man between 65 and 85 years old who had recovered from COVID-19. The genes are TRBV6-5 and TRBJ1-1, with a weak D call TRBD1 (5 bases). The CDR3 nucleotides are TGTGCCTGCAAATGGACACCCATGAACACTGAAGCTTTCTTT. It is translated as CACKWTPMNTEAFF.